This TCR beta chain was captured in a study of metastatic and nonmetastatic thyroid tumors. Patients were all untreated before their thyroid surgery. Trimming took 5 bases from V and 2 from J; bases not matched to a gene: 12. The CDR3 totals 18 residues. CDR1 MNHEY and CDR2 SMNVEV come from the germline V gene (reference sequence). Using MiXCR, TCRdb re-called clones from the PCR reads. Of about 45,000 clones listed, under 4% are singletons. As concerns this clone: The conserved final phenylalanine or tryptophan is absent from the CDR3, which likely points to a read error.

Material for sequencing was blood. This sequence was found in a female donor with papillary thyroid cancer or a benign thyroid nodule (not recorded which). Some clones in this sample may be carry-over from other donors' samples. The gene calls are TRBV27 and TRBJ2-5; 12 nucleotides match TRBD2. CDR3 amino acids: CASSAYPRLAGGQETQYY. The CDR3 nucleotides read TGTGCCAGCAGTGCCTACCCCAGGCTAGCGGGAGGGCAAGAGACCCAGTACTAC.